Each of the 7 T cell receptor beta chains below was sequenced from the same sample in a study of blood T cell repertoires in COVID-19. Repertoires were generated with immunoSEQ multiplex PCR, while TCRdb's copy carries only in-frame clones and drops some. The sample lists around 150,000 clones; around 81% were seen once. The specimen was peripheral blood. The receptors come from an older woman with acute or convalescent COVID-19.

The rearrangement uses TRBV29-1 and TRBJ1-2; D remains unclear. The CDR3 spans 12 residues. CDR1 is SQVTM, CDR2 ANQGSEA, per germline. V was clipped by 5 bases and J by 4 bases, with 11 bases between them. The CDR3 spells CSVLSLSYGYTF. Here the CDR3 DNA reads TGCAGCGTTTTGTCCCTTTCCTATGGCTACACCTTC. The full variable domain, completed using reference TRBV29-1 and TRBJ1-2, is SAVISQKPSRDICQRGTSLTIQCQVDSQVTMMFWYRQQPGQSLTLIATANQGSEATYESGFVIDKFPISRPNLTFSTLTVSNMSPEDSSIYLCSVLSLSYGYTFGSGTRLTVV.

A single count supports this clone. The chain joins TRBV4-3 to TRBJ2-3; TRBD2 matches 7 bases. Per germline, CDR1 LGHNA and CDR2 YSLEER. The CDR3 totals 16 residues. J was trimmed by 2 bases and V by 1 base; bases with no gene match: 6. CDR3 protein: CASSQGGGLPTDTQYF. CDR3 DNA: TGCGCCAGCAGCCAAGGGGGGGGACTACCCACAGATACGCAGTATTTT.

V gene TRBV11-3 combines with J gene TRBJ1-2; 7 positions match TRBD1. Germline lookup yields CDR1 SGHNT and CDR2 YENEEA. V was clipped by 4 bases and J by 5 bases; unmatched bases: 13. CDR3 length: 16 amino acids. CDR3 residues: CASSSQTGLDRYGYTF. As DNA, the CDR3 is TGTGCCAGCAGCTCCCAGACAGGGTTAGATCGGTATGGCTACACCTTC.

The CDR3 region is CASSPGTGNYQPQHF. The DNA for the CDR3 is TGTGCCAGCAGCCCCGGGACAGGGAACTATCAGCCCCAGCATTTT. The chain employs TRBV4-2 and TRBJ1-5; 9 bases match TRBD1. The CDR3 runs to 15 residues. V dropped 4 bases and J dropped 5; count of bases not matched to a gene: 6. Germline V gene sequence: CDR1 LGHNA, CDR2 YNFKEQ.

CDR3 protein: CASSGGAWGTDTQYF. The DNA for the CDR3 is TGTGCCAGCAGCGGTGGGGCCTGGGGCACAGATACGCAGTATTTT. The rearrangement joins TRBV9 to TRBJ2-3, with D tentatively TRBD1 (5 bases). Germline V lookup: CDR1 SGDLS, CDR2 YYNGEE. The CDR3 is 15 amino acids. Trimming removed 3 bases from V and 1 base from J, with 12 bases in between.

The CDR3 protein is CASSLFMRLAGVGEQFF. The CDR3 DNA reads TGTGCCAGCAGTTTATTCATGCGGCTAGCGGGAGTGGGTGAGCAGTTCTTC. This sequence joins TRBV27 and TRBJ2-1; 10 bases are a match to TRBD2. V was pared by 1 base and J by 9 bases, with 12 bases of the junction left unmatched. The CDR3 has 17 amino acids. The germline gives CDR1 MNHEY, CDR2 SMNVEV (reference sequence).

For the CDR3, the DNA is TGTGCCAGCAGCCCCCAAGGACAGGGGGTAGTTAGAGACAATGAGCAGTTCTTC. Its translation is CASSPQGQGVVRDNEQFF. The J gene is TRBJ2-1, the V gene TRBV7-9; 10 nucleotides match TRBD1. V was pared by 5 bases and J by 5 bases, with 15 bases of the junction left unmatched. The CDR3 sequence is 18 residues long. The germline V gene encodes CDR1 SEHNR and CDR2 FQNEAQ (reference sequence).